These 18 T cell receptor beta chains were sequenced from one sample in a study of control samples from healthy donors and cancer patients. Sequenced by immunoSEQ multiplex PCR; TCRdb stores in-frame clones only, minus some. Here the sample spans tens of thousands of clones, 80% to 95% being singletons. Sample: PBMCs. These receptor sequences come from a man between 35 and 55 years old with colorectal cancer.

The count of this clone is one. The chain uses TRBV5-1 and TRBJ2-3; 11 nucleotides agree with TRBD2. With V trimmed by 0 bases and J by 4 bases, 7 bases remained unmatched. This CDR3 is built from 17 residues. In germline, CDR1 is SGHRS, CDR2 YFSETQ. The CDR3, as DNA: TGCGCCAGCAGCTTGGGGCTAGCGGGGGGTTCAGCAGATACGCAGTATTTT. It encodes CASSLGLAGGSADTQYF.

This rearrangement joins TRBV10-3 to TRBJ1-6; D may be TRBD1 (6 bases). The ends were cut back, 5 bases at V and 8 bases at J, with 13 bases in the middle. Germline V gene data show CDR1 as ENHRY and CDR2 as SYGVKD. The length of the CDR3 is 14 residues. DNA for the CDR3: TGTGCCATCAGTTCCAGGGGAGTAGATTCACCCCTCCACTTT. Translating it yields CAISSRGVDSPLHF.

The chain couples TRBV6-5 to TRBJ2-1; 7 positions agree with TRBD2. The CDR3 spans 11 residues. V trimming: 11 bases; J trimming: 7 bases; junction bases outside the gene matches: 5. The germline gives CDR1 MNHEY, CDR2 SVGAGI. CDR3 sequence: CAYGRGNEQFF. The CDR3 DNA follows: TGTGCCTACGGGCGGGGGAATGAGCAGTTCTTC.

J is TRBJ2-1 and V is TRBV7-8; D is uncertain. V was pared by 1 base and J by 4 bases, with 8 bases between. This CDR3 spans 14 amino acids. Per germline, CDR1 SGHVS and CDR2 FQNEAQ. CDR3 in amino acids: CASSLVTRYNEQFF. The CDR3, as DNA: TGTGCCAGCAGCTTAGTAACCAGGTACAATGAGCAGTTCTTC.

The chain joins TRBV5-1 to TRBJ2-7; 7 bases agree with TRBD1. J was trimmed by 0 bases and V by 4 bases; bases with no gene match: 10. Germline loops: CDR1 SGHRS, CDR2 YFSETQ. The CDR3 spans 16 residues. CDR3 loop: CASSQGQTTNSYEQYF. In nucleotides, the CDR3 is TGCGCCAGCAGCCAGGGACAGACAACCAACTCCTACGAGCAGTACTTC.

The chain is built from TRBV9 and TRBJ2-1, with D possibly TRBD1 on 5 matching bases. CDR3 size: 15 residues. Deletions cut 0 bases from V and 5 bases from J, with 12 bases between. Per the germline V gene, CDR1 is SGDLS and CDR2 is YYNGEE. The CDR3 here is CASSVGGRKDNEQFF. DNA of the CDR3: TGTGCCAGCAGCGTAGGGGGCCGAAAGGACAATGAGCAGTTCTTC.

The rearrangement joins TRBV7-2 to TRBJ2-3, with no clear D. Germline CDR1 is SGHTA and CDR2 is FQGNSA. V lost 2 bases, J lost 2 bases, and 2 bases lay in between. This CDR3 contains 12 residues. The CDR3: CASSLFTDTQYF. The DNA of the CDR3 is TGTGCCAGCAGCTTATTCACAGATACGCAGTATTTT. The full variable domain, its missing parts supplied by reference TRBV7-2 and TRBJ2-3, is GAGVSQSPSNKVTEKGKDVELRCDPISGHTALYWYRQSLGQGLEFLIYFQGNSAPDKSGLPSDRFSAERTGGSVSTLTIQRTQQEDSAVYLCASSLFTDTQYFGPGTRLTVL.

This sequence joins TRBV7-2 and TRBJ2-5, with a possible D match to TRBD2 (6 bases). Germline V gene data show CDR1 as SGHTA and CDR2 as FQGNSA. CDR3 size: 16 residues. Deletions cut 4 bases from V and 0 bases from J, with 15 bases between. Here the CDR3 DNA reads TGTGCCAGCAGCTCCTTTCCCGGGGACTACCAAGAGACCCAGTACTTC. Amino acids: CASSSFPGDYQETQYF.

The rearrangement uses TRBV9 and TRBJ1-3; TRBD1 aligns across 8 bases. Germline CDR1 and CDR2: SGDLS and YYNGEE. The CDR3 is 18 residues long. Trimming at V came to 2 bases and at J to 0 bases, leaving 10 bases not matched to a gene. The CDR3 DNA sequence: TGTGCCAGCAGCGTCGGAATCGGGACAGGAGCCTCTGGAAACACCATATATTTT. Amino acids: CASSVGIGTGASGNTIYF.

The chain carries TRBV15 and TRBJ1-1; D is undetermined. The CDR3 extends over 14 amino acids. Between the trimmed V and J ends, which lost 1 base and 10 bases, there was a span of 16 bases. CDR1 LNHNV and CDR2 YYDKDF come from the germline V gene (reference sequence). DNA for the CDR3: TGTGCCACCAGCAGAGTCGGGCCCCCGGGCGGAGCTTTCTTT. It yields the protein CATSRVGPPGGAFF.

This clone was recorded a few times. The chain uses TRBV12-3 or TRBV12-4 and TRBJ2-7, with D perhaps TRBD1 (5 bases). The CDR3 is made up of 13 amino acids. The germline V and J ends were trimmed by 5 bases and 3 bases, with 11 bases remaining between them. As DNA, the CDR3 is TGTGCCAGCAGTCAACTTCAGGGCTACGAGCAGTACTTC. Translation: CASSQLQGYEQYF.

The chain is built from TRBV2 and TRBJ2-7, with D unclear. Germline CDR1 and CDR2: SNHLY and FYNNEI. The CDR3 length is 13 residues. V lost 5 bases and J 7 bases, leaving 15 bases between the germline ends. CDR3 DNA: TGTGCCAGCAGTAGCGACACCTTCGGGGAGCAGTACTTC. Translating gives CASSSDTFGEQYF.

V is TRBV30 and J is TRBJ1-1, with 8 bases fitting TRBD1. Germline V gives CDR1 GTSNPN, CDR2 SVGIG (reference sequence). The CDR3 sequence is 14 residues long. V shed 1 base and J 4 bases; nucleotides not matched to a gene: 5. For the CDR3, the DNA is TGTGCCTGGAGTGCGGACAGGGTTGCCACTGAAGCTTTCTTT. Translated: CAWSADRVATEAFF.

This sequence joins TRBV15 and TRBJ2-1; D not certain. V was trimmed by 1 base and J by 9 bases, leaving 7 bases between them. The CDR3 sequence is 12 residues long. Germline-derived CDR1 and CDR2 are LNHNV and YYDKDF (reference sequence). CDR3 DNA: TGTGCCACCAGCAGAGCCCTGGGTGAGCAGTTCTTC. It translates to CATSRALGEQFF.

The V gene is TRBV11-3, the J gene TRBJ2-7; D may be TRBD2 (5 bases). The CDR3 spans 15 residues. Germline values: CDR1 SGHNT, CDR2 YENEEA. V lost 2 bases, J lost 0 bases, and 11 bases lay in between. The CDR3: CASSLSGVSSYEQYF. The CDR3 nucleotides are TGTGCCAGCAGCTTAAGCGGTGTGAGCTCCTACGAGCAGTACTTC.

The V and J genes are TRBV5-6 and TRBJ1-6, with D possibly being TRBD1 (5 bases). The CDR3 length is 17 residues. Trimming left V 3 bases short and J 0 bases short, with 13 bases between. The germline gives CDR1 SGHDT, CDR2 YYEEEE. DNA for the CDR3: TGTGCCAGCAGCTCCCTAGGGGAGAGCTCCTATAATTCACCCCTCCACTTT. Protein sequence: CASSSLGESSYNSPLHF.

This chain connects TRBV5-1 to TRBJ2-3; 10 nucleotides align to TRBD2. This CDR3 spans 18 amino acids. The J segment lost 4 bases and the V segment lost 0 bases, leaving 11 bases of the junction unmatched. CDR1 is SGHRS, CDR2 YFSETQ, per germline. The CDR3 spells CASSLARTSGELADTQYF. The CDR3 bases are TGCGCCAGCAGCTTGGCCCGGACTAGCGGCGAGTTAGCAGATACGCAGTATTTT.

This clone has just one count. The rearrangement uses TRBV14 and TRBJ1-2; perhaps TRBD1 as D (6 bases). Trimming took 4 bases from V and 0 from J, leaving 15 bases between them. This CDR3 has 16 amino acids. Germline CDR1 reads SGHDN; CDR2 reads FVKESK. CDR3 amino acids: CASSPLGGTSNYGYTF. The CDR3 DNA follows: TGTGCCAGCAGCCCGTTAGGGGGGACTTCTAACTATGGCTACACCTTC. Complete variable domain (other parts from reference TRBV14 and TRBJ1-2): EAGVTQFPSHSVIEKGQTVTLRCDPISGHDNLYWYRRVMGKEIKFLLHFVKESKQDESGMPNNRFLAERTGGTYSTLKVQPAELEDSGVYFCASSPLGGTSNYGYTFGSGTRLTVV.